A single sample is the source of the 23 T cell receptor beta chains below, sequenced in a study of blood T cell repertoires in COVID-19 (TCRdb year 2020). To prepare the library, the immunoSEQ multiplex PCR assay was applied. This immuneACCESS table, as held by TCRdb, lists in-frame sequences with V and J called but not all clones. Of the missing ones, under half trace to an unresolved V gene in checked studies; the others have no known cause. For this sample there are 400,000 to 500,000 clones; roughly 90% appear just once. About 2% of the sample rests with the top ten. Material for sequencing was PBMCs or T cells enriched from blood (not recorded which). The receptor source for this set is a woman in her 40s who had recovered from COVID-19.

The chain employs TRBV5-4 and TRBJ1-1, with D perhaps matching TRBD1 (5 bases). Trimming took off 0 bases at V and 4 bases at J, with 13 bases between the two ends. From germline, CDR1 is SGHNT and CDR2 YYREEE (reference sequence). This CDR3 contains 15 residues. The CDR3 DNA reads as TGTGCCAGCAGCTTGGCGGGCAGGAGGGGCACTGAAGCTTTCTTT. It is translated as CASSLAGRRGTEAFF.

The CDR3 spells CASNPTGDTEAFF. In nucleotides, the CDR3 is TGTGCCAGCAACCCGACAGGGGACACTGAAGCTTTCTTT. The chain has TRBV6-2 or TRBV6-3 and TRBJ1-1; TRBD1 matches at 8 bases. Germline loops: CDR1 MNHEY, CDR2 SVGEGT. Trimming at V came to 7 bases and at J to 3 bases, leaving 4 bases not matched to a gene. The CDR3 loop spans 13 amino acids.

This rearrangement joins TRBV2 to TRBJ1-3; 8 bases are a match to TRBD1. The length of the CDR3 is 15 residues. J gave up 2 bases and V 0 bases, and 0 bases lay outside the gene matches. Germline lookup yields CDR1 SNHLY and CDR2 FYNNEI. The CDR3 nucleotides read TGTGCCAGCAGTGAAGCGGACAGGGCTGGAAACACCATATATTTT. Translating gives CASSEADRAGNTIYF.

The CDR3: CSATSGSGDTQYF. In nucleotides, the CDR3 is TGCAGCGCGACTAGCGGGAGTGGAGATACGCAGTATTTT. The rearrangement uses TRBV29-1 and TRBJ2-3, with TRBD2 identical over 12 bases. The CDR3 loop spans 13 amino acids. Germline V gene lookup returns CDR1 SQVTM and CDR2 ANQGSEA. The trim removed 7 bases at V and 5 bases at J, leaving 4 bases unmatched.

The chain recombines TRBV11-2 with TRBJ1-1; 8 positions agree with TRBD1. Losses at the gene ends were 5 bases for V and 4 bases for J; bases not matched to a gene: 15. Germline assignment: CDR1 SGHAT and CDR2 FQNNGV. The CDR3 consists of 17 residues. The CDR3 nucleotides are TGTGCCAGCAGCCTCTATTCTGGGGGACAGGTCGGCACTGAAGCTTTCTTT. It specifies CASSLYSGGQVGTEAFF.

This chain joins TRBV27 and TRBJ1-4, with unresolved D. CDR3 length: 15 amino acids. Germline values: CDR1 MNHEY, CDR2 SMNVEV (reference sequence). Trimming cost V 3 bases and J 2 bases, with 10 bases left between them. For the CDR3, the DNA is TGTGCCAGCAGTTTTCGTGCGAGTACTAATGAAAAACTGTTTTTT. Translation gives CASSFRASTNEKLFF. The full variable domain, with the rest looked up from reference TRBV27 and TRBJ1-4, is EAQVTQNPRYLITVTGKKLTVTCSQNMNHEYMSWYRQDPGLGLRQIYYSMNVEVTDKGDVPEGYKVSRKEKRNFPLILESPSPNQTSLYFCASSFRASTNEKLFFGSGTQLSVL.

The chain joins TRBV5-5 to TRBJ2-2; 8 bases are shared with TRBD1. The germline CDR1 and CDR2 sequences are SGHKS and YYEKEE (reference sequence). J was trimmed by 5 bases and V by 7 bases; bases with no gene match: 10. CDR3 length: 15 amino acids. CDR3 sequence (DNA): TGTGCCAGCGTTTCTAGAGACAGGGGAACCGGGGAGCTGTTTTTT. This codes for CASVSRDRGTGELFF.

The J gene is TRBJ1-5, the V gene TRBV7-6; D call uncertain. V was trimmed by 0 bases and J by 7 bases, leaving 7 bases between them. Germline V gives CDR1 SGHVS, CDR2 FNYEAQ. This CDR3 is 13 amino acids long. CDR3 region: CASSLAEKQPQHF. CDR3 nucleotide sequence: TGTGCCAGCAGCTTAGCAGAGAAACAGCCCCAGCATTTT. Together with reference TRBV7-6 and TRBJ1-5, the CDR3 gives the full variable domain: GAGVSQSPRYKVTKRGQDVALRCDPISGHVSLYWYRQALGQGPEFLTYFNYEAQQDKSGLPNDRFSAERPEGSISTLTIQRTEQRDSAMYRCASSLAEKQPQHFGDGTRLSIL.

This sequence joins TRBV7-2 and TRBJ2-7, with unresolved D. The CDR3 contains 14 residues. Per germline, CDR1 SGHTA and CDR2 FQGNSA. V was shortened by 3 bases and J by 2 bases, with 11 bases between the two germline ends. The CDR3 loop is CASSFARPTYEQYF. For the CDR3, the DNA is TGTGCCAGCAGCTTCGCCAGGCCCACCTACGAGCAGTACTTC.

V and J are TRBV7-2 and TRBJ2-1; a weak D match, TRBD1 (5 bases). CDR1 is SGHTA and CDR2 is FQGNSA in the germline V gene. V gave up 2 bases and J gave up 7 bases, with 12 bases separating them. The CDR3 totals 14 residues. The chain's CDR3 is CASSLRGYGNEQFF. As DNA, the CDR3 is TGTGCCAGCAGCTTAAGGGGCTATGGGAATGAGCAGTTCTTC.

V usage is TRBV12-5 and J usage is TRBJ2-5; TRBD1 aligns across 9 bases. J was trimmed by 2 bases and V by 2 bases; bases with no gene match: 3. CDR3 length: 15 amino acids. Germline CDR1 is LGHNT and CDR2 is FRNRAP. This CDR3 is CASGLLGTGQETQYF. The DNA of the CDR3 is TGTGCTAGTGGTTTGTTAGGGACAGGGCAAGAGACCCAGTACTTC.

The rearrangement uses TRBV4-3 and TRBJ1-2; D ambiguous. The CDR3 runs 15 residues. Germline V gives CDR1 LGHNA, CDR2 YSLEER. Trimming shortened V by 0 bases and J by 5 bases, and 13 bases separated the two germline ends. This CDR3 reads CASSQDDGLGYGYTF. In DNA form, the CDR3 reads TGCGCCAGCAGCCAAGACGACGGACTCGGGTATGGCTACACCTTC.

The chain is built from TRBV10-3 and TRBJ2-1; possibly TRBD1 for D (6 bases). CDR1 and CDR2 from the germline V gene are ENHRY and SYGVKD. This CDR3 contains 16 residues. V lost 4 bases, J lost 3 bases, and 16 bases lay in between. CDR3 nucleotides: TGTGCCATCAGTGCAAACAGGGATGGCTTCTACAATGAGCAGTTCTTC. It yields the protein CAISANRDGFYNEQFF.

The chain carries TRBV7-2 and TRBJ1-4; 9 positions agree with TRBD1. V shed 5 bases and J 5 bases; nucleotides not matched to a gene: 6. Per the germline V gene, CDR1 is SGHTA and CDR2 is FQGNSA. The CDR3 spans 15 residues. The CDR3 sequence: CASSRQGGSNEKLFF. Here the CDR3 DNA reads TGTGCCAGCAGCAGACAGGGGGGGTCCAATGAAAAACTGTTTTTT.

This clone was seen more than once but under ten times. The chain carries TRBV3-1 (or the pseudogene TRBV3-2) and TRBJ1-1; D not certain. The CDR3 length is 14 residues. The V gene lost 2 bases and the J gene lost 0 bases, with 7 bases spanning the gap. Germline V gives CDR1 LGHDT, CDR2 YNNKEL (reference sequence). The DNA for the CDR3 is TGTGCCAGCAGCCAACCAGGTATGAACACTGAAGCTTTCTTT. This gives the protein CASSQPGMNTEAFF.

The CDR3 loop reads CASSLVAFRGSGDTQYF. The CDR3 coding sequence is TGTGCCAGCAGCTTAGTTGCGTTCAGGGGATCAGGGGATACGCAGTATTTT. The chain has TRBV7-8 and TRBJ2-3; TRBD1 is a possible D gene (6 bases). Looked up from germline, CDR1 is SGHVS and CDR2 is FQNEAQ. Trimming stripped 1 base from V and 6 bases from J, with 20 bases between. The CDR3 is made up of 17 amino acids. Combining the CDR3 with reference TRBV7-8 and TRBJ2-3 gives the whole variable domain GAGVSQSPRYKVAKRGQDVALRCDPISGHVSLFWYQQALGQGPEFLTYFQNEAQLDKSGLPSDRFFAERPEGSVSTLKIQRTQQEDSAVYLCASSLVAFRGSGDTQYFGPGTRLTVL.

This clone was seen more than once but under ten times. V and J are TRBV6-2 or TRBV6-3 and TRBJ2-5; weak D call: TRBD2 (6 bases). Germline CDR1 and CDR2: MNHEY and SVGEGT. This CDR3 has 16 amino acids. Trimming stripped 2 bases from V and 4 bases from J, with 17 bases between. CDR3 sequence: CASSYEPGGLGETQYF. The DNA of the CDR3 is TGTGCCAGCAGTTACGAGCCCGGGGGTTTGGGAGAGACCCAGTACTTC.

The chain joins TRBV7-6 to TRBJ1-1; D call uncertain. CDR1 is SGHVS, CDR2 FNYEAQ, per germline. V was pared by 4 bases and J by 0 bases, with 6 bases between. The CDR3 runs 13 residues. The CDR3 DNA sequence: TGTGCCAGCAGCTGGAGCTTGAACACTGAAGCTTTCTTT. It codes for CASSWSLNTEAFF.

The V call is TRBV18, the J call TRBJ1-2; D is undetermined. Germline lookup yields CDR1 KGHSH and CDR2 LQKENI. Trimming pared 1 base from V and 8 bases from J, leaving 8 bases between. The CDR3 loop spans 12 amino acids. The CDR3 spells CASSPLTEGYTF. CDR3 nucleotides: TGTGCCAGCTCACCACTAACAGAAGGCTACACCTTC.

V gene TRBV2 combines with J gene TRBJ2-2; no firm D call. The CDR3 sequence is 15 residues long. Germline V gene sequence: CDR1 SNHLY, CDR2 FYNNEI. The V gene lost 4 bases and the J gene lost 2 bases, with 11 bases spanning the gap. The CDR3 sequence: CASSGISFNTGELFF. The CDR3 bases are TGTGCCAGCAGTGGAATAAGCTTCAACACCGGGGAGCTGTTTTTT. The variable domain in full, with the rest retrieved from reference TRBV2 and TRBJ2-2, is EPEVTQTPSHQVTQMGQEVILRCVPISNHLYFYWYRQILGQKVEFLVSFYNNEISEKSEIFDDQFSVERPDGSNFTLKIRSTKLEDSAMYFCASSGISFNTGELFFGEGSRLTVL.

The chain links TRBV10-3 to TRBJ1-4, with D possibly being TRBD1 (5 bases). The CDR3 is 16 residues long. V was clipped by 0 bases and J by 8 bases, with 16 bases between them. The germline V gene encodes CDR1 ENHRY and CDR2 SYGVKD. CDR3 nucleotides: TGTGCCATCAGTGAGTCGAGAGGGACTGGGGGAGAAAAACTGTTTTTT. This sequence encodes CAISESRGTGGEKLFF.

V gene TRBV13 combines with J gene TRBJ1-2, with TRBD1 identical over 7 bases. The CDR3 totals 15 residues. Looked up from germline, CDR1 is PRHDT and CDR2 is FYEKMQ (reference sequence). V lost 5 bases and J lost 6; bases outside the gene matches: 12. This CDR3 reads CASSPSIGGGNGYTF. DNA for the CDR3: TGTGCCAGCAGCCCTAGCATAGGGGGCGGGAATGGCTACACCTTC.

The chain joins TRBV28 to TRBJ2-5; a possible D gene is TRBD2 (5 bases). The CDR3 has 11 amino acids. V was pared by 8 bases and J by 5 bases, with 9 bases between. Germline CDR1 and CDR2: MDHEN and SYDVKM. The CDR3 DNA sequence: TGTGCCAGCGGGAGAAGGGAGACCCAGTACTTC. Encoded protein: CASGRRETQYF.